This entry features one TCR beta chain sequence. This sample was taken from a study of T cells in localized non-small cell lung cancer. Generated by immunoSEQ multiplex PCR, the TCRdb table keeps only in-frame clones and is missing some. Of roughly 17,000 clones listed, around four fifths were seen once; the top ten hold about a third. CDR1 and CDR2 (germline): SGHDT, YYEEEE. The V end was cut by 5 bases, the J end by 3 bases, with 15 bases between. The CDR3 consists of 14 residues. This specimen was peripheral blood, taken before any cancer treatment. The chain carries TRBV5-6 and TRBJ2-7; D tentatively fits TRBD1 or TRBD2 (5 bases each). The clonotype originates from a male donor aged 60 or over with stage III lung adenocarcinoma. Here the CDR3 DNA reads TGTGCCAGCAGTCGGGACGGCGCCGTCTACGAGCAGTACTTC. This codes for CASSRDGAVYEQYF.